This TCR beta chain was sequenced during a study of spatial heterogeneity in lung cancer. This clonotype was detected ten times or more. There are 14 residues in the CDR3. The germline V gene has CDR1 GTSNPN and CDR2 SVGIG (reference sequence). The sample's time point: sample taken at primary tumor resection. Whole RNA from tumor, nontumor lung or frozen PBMC was sequenced unsorted. The study tagged each TCR cDNA molecule with a unique molecular identifier. From the 5' RACE reads, TCRdb called clonotypes with MiXCR, one entry per CDR3 protein. Of 30,000 to 45,000 distinct CDR3 sequences in the sample, 3% to 3.5% were seen once.

The material sequenced was normal lung tissue next to the tumor, taken at surgery. This sequence was found in a male donor with early-stage non-small cell lung cancer. V usage is TRBV30 and J usage is TRBJ2-3, with 10 bases that match TRBD2. The CDR3 DNA reads TGTGCATTCAGACTAGCGGGTCCGACAGATACGCAGTATTTT. It codes for CAFRLAGPTDTQYF.